This passage covers 2 T cell receptor beta chains from one sample sequenced in a study of cytomegalovirus exposure and HLA in healthy donors. In the PCR, 60 Vbeta and 13 Jbeta primers were used. The table came from immunoSEQ multiplex PCR; TCRdb's copy has only in-frame clones and leaves some out. The sample lists roughly 140,000 clones, nearly 80% occurring once. Sequenced material: PBMCs. The source is a man aged 40-49 years in good health and CMV-seropositive.

The chain carries TRBV28 and TRBJ2-7; 10 bases map to TRBD1. The CDR3 sequence is 16 residues long. J was trimmed by 0 bases and V by 5 bases; bases with no gene match: 7. Germline lookup yields CDR1 MDHEN and CDR2 SYDVKM. The CDR3 reads CASSLWTGGTSYEQYF. The CDR3 DNA reads TGTGCCAGCAGTCTGTGGACAGGGGGGACCTCCTACGAGCAGTACTTC.

The chain uses TRBV29-1 and TRBJ2-3; 10 nucleotides match TRBD2. V was pared by 0 bases and J by 5 bases, with 8 bases of the junction left unmatched. The CDR3 runs 16 residues. CDR1 is SQVTM and CDR2 is ANQGSEA in the germline V gene. CDR3 loop: CSVEEAPSGSRDTQYF. CDR3 DNA sequence: TGCAGCGTTGAAGAAGCTCCTAGCGGGAGTAGAGATACGCAGTATTTT.